This T cell receptor (beta chain) originates from a study of CD8 T cells in Susac syndrome. Germline loops: CDR1 GTSNPN, CDR2 SVGIG (reference sequence). V lost 5 bases, J lost 5 bases, and 9 bases lay in between. The CDR3 has 11 residues. Random hexamers primed reverse transcription of about 0.5 to 1 ug RNA. A single record per CDR3 protein comes from TCRdb applying MiXCR to the immunoSEQ multiplex PCR reads. Of about 180,000 distinct CDR3 sequences in the sample, about 95% were seen once. Sample: CD8+ T cells from PBMCs. V and J are TRBV30 and TRBJ2-5, with D possibly matching TRBD2 (5 bases). The clonotype was recovered from a human donor with multiple sclerosis. CDR3 bases: TGTGCCTGGGGGAGCCTTGAGACCCAGTACTTC. The encoded protein is CAWGSLETQYF. The variable domain in full, with the rest retrieved from reference TRBV30 and TRBJ2-5, is SQTIHQWPATLVQPVGSPLSLECTVEGTSNPNLYWYRQAAGRGLQLLFYSVGIGQISSEVPQNLSASRPQDRQFILSSKKLLLSDSGFYLCAWGSLETQYFGPGTRLLVL.